These 11 T cell receptor beta chains came from one sample sequenced in a study of T cell repertoires in cytomegalovirus infection. One entry per CDR3 protein, called by TCRdb with MiXCR from the reads. The sample carries some 900,000 distinct CDR3 sequences, 30% to 35% recorded once. These receptors lack a known antigen. The sequences come from cultured CD8+ T cells from PBMCs, collected from culture after CMV antigen stimulation. Receptors originate from a human donor in good health (CMV status not recorded). Some clones in this sample may be carry-over from other donors' samples.

This chain joins TRBV5-1 and TRBJ1-2; no firm D call. The V gene's germline CDR1 is SGHRS and CDR2 YFSETQ. This CDR3 region has 14 residues. The V end was cut by 0 bases, the J end by 3 bases, with 9 bases between. The CDR3 loop reads CASSLAADYYGYTF. As DNA, the CDR3 is TGCGCCAGCAGCTTGGCAGCGGATTACTATGGCTACACCTTC.

This clonotype was observed a handful of times. The chain recombines TRBV19 with TRBJ1-4, with D maybe TRBD1 (6 bases). This CDR3 spans 11 amino acids. Trimming shortened V by 8 bases and J by 6 bases, and 7 bases separated the two germline ends. Germline assignment: CDR1 LNHDA and CDR2 SQIVND (reference sequence). CDR3 loop: CASEGDEKLFF. CDR3 DNA: TGTGCCAGTGAGGGGGATGAAAAACTGTTTTTT.

The chain employs TRBV5-1 and TRBJ2-7, with 7 bases lining up with TRBD1. CDR1 SGHRS and CDR2 YFSETQ come from the germline V gene. Trimming at V came to 0 bases and at J to 6 bases, leaving 9 bases not matched to a gene. This CDR3 has 15 residues. CDR3 region: CASSLEVGQGVEQYF. Here the CDR3 DNA reads TGCGCCAGCAGCTTGGAAGTCGGGCAGGGGGTCGAGCAGTACTTC.

This clonotype was found a few times. This sequence joins TRBV19 and TRBJ2-1, with 12 bases fitting TRBD2. The V gene's germline CDR1 is LNHDA and CDR2 SQIVND (reference sequence). V shed 3 bases and J 1 base; nucleotides not matched to a gene: 1. The CDR3 consists of 16 residues. The CDR3 DNA reads TGTGCCAGTAGTATGACTAGCGGGGGATCCTACAATGAGCAGTTCTTC. As protein: CASSMTSGGSYNEQFF.

A remark on this clonotype: A junction end diverges from the germline sequence, so it may reflect a read error. The chain links TRBV6-5 to TRBJ1-4; D unclear. Germline V lookup: CDR1 MNHEY, CDR2 SVGAGI. CDR3 size: 11 residues. This CDR3 reads CASRGYEQLFF. CDR3 DNA: TGTGCCAGCAGGGGCTATGAACAACTGTTTTTT.

V is TRBV7-3 and J is TRBJ2-3, with 7 bases aligning to TRBD1. V shed 3 bases and J 2 bases; nucleotides not matched to a gene: 5. The CDR3 consists of 15 residues. Per the germline V gene, CDR1 is SGHTA and CDR2 is FQGTGA. The CDR3: CASSFSGTVTDTQYF. The CDR3 nucleotides read TGTGCCAGCAGCTTTTCCGGGACAGTCACAGATACGCAGTATTTT.

This sequence joins TRBV10-3 and TRBJ1-2; 7 nucleotides line up with TRBD1. With 8 bases clipped from V and 4 bases from J, the junction kept 16 bases outside the gene matches. The CDR3 is 16 amino acids. Per the germline V gene, CDR1 is ENHRY and CDR2 is SYGVKD. The CDR3 DNA reads as TGTGCCATCTCGACAGGGTCGTCCCTTTACTCCTATGGCTACACCTTC. Its translation is CAISTGSSLYSYGYTF.

The genes are TRBV6-2 or TRBV6-3 and TRBJ1-2; a weak D match, TRBD1 (5 bases). The CDR3 sequence is 16 residues long. Germline lookup yields CDR1 MNHEY and CDR2 SVGEGT. V lost 5 bases and J lost 2, with 18 bases in between. The CDR3 is CASSPLDMGLNYGYTF. The CDR3 region has the DNA TGTGCCAGCAGTCCCTTAGACATGGGACTAAACTATGGCTACACCTTC.

The table lists this clonotype with a few counts. This rearrangement joins TRBV5-1 to TRBJ2-7; D gene ambiguous. Germline values: CDR1 SGHRS, CDR2 YFSETQ. V lost 3 bases and J 5 bases, leaving 15 bases between the germline ends. This CDR3 region has 14 residues. The CDR3 nucleotides read TGCGCCAGCAGCTGGGAACTTCCGATGGACGAGCAGTACTTC. Its protein is CASSWELPMDEQYF. The full variable domain, rest sourced from reference TRBV5-1 and TRBJ2-7, is KAGVTQTPRYLIKTRGQQVTLSCSPISGHRSVSWYQQTPGQGLQFLFEYFSETQRNKGNFPGRFSGRQFSNSRSEMNVSTLELGDSALYLCASSWELPMDEQYFGPGTRLTVT.

To note about this clonotype: One junction end does not reproduce the germline sequence, and a read error may be involved. The V and J genes are TRBV29-1 and TRBJ1-1, with D perhaps matching TRBD1 (6 bases). This CDR3 has 13 residues. Looked up from germline, CDR1 is SQVTM and CDR2 is ANQGSEA. CDR3 in amino acids: CSAWTVENIEAFF. The CDR3 coding sequence is TGCAGCGCCTGGACAGTGGAGAACATTGAAGCTTTCTTT.

This clonotype has more than one count but fewer than ten. The chain is built from TRBV6-6 and TRBJ2-3, with 8 bases matching TRBD2. The CDR3 contains 15 residues. Germline V gene data show CDR1 as MNHNY and CDR2 as SVGAGI (reference sequence). With V trimmed by 6 bases and J by 6 bases, 11 bases remained unmatched. CDR3: CASRTAGDKVDTQYF. The CDR3 DNA follows: TGTGCCAGCAGGACAGCGGGGGATAAGGTTGATACGCAGTATTTT.